The entry below gives a single TCR beta chain sequence along with its context. These data belong to a study of T cell responses to AZD1222 COVID-19 vaccine. Measured with immunoSEQ multiplex PCR; TCRdb has only the in-frame clones, and not every one. Among 120,000 or so clones listed, roughly 92% were seen once. The study pooled second doses at about 4 or about 12 weeks. The sample was peripheral blood, taken 28 days after the second AZD1222 dose. This clonotype originated in an adult who received the AZD1222 COVID-19 vaccine.

CDR3: CASSLDGATNEKLFF. In nucleotides, the CDR3 is TGTGCCAGCAGTTTGGACGGGGCAACTAATGAAAAACTGTTTTTT. V and J are TRBV6-5 and TRBJ1-4, with D uncertain. Between the trimmed V and J ends, which lost 4 bases and 0 bases, there was a span of 9 bases. Germline V gene sequence: CDR1 MNHEY, CDR2 SVGAGI. The CDR3 runs to 15 residues.